Presented here are 4 T cell receptor beta chains from one specimen sequenced in a study of blood T cell repertoires in COVID-19. TCRdb's table, derived via immunoSEQ multiplex PCR, lists solely in-frame clones and lacks some. The table records 200,000 to 300,000 clones, 75% to 90% of them present only once. Material: peripheral blood. The receptors were sampled from a man aged 30 to 39 with active or convalescent COVID-19.

The chain recombines TRBV25-1 with TRBJ2-3; 7 bases align to TRBD2. The CDR3 length is 16 residues. Trimming took 4 bases from V and 6 from J; bases not matched to a gene: 13. Germline CDR1 and CDR2: MGHDK and SYGVNS. CDR3 nucleotide sequence: TGTGCCAGCAGTGGCAGAACTAGGACTAGTTTGGATACGCAGTATTTT. The encoded protein is CASSGRTRTSLDTQYF. Full variable domain (missing parts from reference TRBV25-1 and TRBJ2-3): EADIYQTPRYLVIGTGKKITLECSQTMGHDKMYWYQQDPGMELHLIHYSYGVNSTEKGDLSSESTVSRIRTEHFPLTLESARPSHTSQYLCASSGRTRTSLDTQYFGPGTRLTVL.

The V call is TRBV27, the J call TRBJ2-5; a possible D gene is TRBD1 (6 bases). CDR3 size: 13 residues. Trimming removed 2 bases from V and 5 bases from J, with 9 bases in between. The germline gives CDR1 MNHEY, CDR2 SMNVEV (reference sequence). CDR3 sequence: CASSLQGTETQYF. Here the CDR3 DNA reads TGTGCCAGCAGTTTACAGGGGACGGAGACCCAGTACTTC.

In this sample, this clone turned up many times. J is TRBJ2-3 and V is TRBV6-4; TRBD2 matches 8 bases. The CDR3 spans 14 residues. CDR1 is MRHNA, CDR2 SNTAGT, per germline. The V segment lost 3 bases and the J segment 1 base; nucleotides outside the gene matches: 0. The DNA for the CDR3 is TGTGCCAGCAGTGAGCGGGGGGGCACAGATACGCAGTATTTT. Its protein is CASSERGGTDTQYF.

The rearrangement uses TRBV7-7 and TRBJ2-2, with a tentative D call TRBD2 (6 bases). The V and J ends lost 5 bases and 3 bases respectively, with 16 bases between them. The germline CDR1 and CDR2 sequences are SSHAT and FNYEAQ (reference sequence). The CDR3 loop spans 16 amino acids. The CDR3 sequence is CASSPRLVSDTGELFF. In DNA, the CDR3 is TGTGCCAGCAGCCCGAGACTAGTGTCGGACACCGGGGAGCTGTTTTTT.